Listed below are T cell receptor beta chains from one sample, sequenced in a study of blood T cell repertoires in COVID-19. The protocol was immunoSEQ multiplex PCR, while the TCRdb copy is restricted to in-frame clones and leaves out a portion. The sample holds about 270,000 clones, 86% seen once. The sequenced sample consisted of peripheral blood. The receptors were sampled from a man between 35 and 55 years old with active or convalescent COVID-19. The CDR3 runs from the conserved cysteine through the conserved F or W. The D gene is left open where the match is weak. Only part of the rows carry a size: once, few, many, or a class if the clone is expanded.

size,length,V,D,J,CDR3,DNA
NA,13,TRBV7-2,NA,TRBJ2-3,CASSLAPPGTQYF,TGTGCCAGCAGCTTAGCCCCACCGGGGACGCAGTATTTT
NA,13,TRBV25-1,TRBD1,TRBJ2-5,CASSLGGEETQYF,TGTGCCAGCAGTCTAGGGGGCGAGGAGACCCAGTACTTC
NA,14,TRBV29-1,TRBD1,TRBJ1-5,CSVVFTGAGQPQHF,TGCAGCGTTGTGTTCACAGGGGCGGGCCAGCCCCAGCATTTT
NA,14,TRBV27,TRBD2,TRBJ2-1,CASSLGLAGNEQFF,TGTGCCAGCAGCCTGGGACTAGCAGGCAATGAGCAGTTCTTC
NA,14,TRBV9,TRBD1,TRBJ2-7,CASSGGTGYYEQYF,TGTGCCAGCAGCGGGGGGACAGGGTACTACGAGCAGTACTTC
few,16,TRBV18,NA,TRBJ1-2,CASSPKTGPSNYGYTF,TGTGCCAGCTCACCAAAGACAGGACCTTCTAACTATGGCTACACCTTC
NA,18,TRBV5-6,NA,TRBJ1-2,CASSLGFDSQVLNYGYTF,TGTGCCAGCAGCTTGGGTTTCGACAGCCAGGTATTGAACTATGGCTACACCTTC
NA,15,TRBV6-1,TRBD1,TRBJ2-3,CASSEATPGTGGQYF,TGTGCCAGCAGTGAAGCCACGCCGGGGACAGGGGGCCAGTATTTT
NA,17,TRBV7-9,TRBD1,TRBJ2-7,CASSARRAGTGSYEQYF,TGTGCCAGCAGCGCCAGACGCGCCGGGACAGGAAGCTACGAGCAGTACTTC
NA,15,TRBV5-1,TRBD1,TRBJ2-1,CASSAGQGAGNEQFF,TGCGCCAGCAGCGCAGGACAGGGGGCGGGAAATGAGCAGTTCTTC
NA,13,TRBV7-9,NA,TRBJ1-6,CASSLGGNSPLHF,TGTGCCAGCAGCTTAGGGGGCAATTCACCCCTCCACTTT
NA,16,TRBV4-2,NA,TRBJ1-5,CASSQDRGAWGQPQHF,TGTGCCAGCAGCCAAGATCGGGGGGCCTGGGGTCAGCCCCAGCATTTT
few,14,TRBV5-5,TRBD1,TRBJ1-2,CASSLGQGPPGYTF,TGTGCCAGCAGCTTAGGACAGGGGCCTCCGGGCTACACCTTC
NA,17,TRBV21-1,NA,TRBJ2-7,CASSSPRLAGRSYEQYF,TGTGCCAGCAGCTCACCCCGCCTAGCGGGACGATCGTACGAGCAGTACTTC
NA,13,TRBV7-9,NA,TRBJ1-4,CASSQVTGEKLFF,TGTGCCAGCAGCCAAGTAACAGGGGAAAAACTGTTTTTT
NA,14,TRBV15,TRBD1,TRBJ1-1,CATSRGTGNTEAFF,TGTGCCACCAGCAGAGGGACAGGCAACACTGAAGCTTTCTTT
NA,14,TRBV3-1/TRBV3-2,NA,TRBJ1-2,CASSQDPRIYGYTF,TGTGCCAGCAGCCAAGATCCCAGGATCTATGGCTACACCTTC
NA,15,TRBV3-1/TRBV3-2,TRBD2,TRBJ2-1,CASSQVAGGWDEQFF,TGTGCCAGCAGCCAAGTAGCGGGAGGCTGGGATGAGCAGTTCTTC
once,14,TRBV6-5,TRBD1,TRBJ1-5,CASSSGQGGQPQHF,TGTGCCAGCAGTTCGGGACAGGGCGGTCAGCCCCAGCATTTT
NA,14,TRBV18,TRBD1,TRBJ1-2,CASSEIGTGFGYTF,TGTGCCAGCTCAGAGATAGGGACAGGGTTTGGCTACACCTTC
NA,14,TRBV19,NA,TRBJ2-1,CASALLAANNEQFF,TGTGCCAGTGCTCTGCTAGCAGCCAACAATGAGCAGTTCTTC
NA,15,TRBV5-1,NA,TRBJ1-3,CASSLAGQVGNTIYF,TGCGCCAGCAGCTTGGCTGGGCAGGTTGGAAACACCATATATTTT
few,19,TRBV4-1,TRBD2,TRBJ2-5,CASSQDPGGPMSPTETQYF,TGCGCCAGCAGCCAAGATCCGGGAGGGCCAATGTCCCCGACAGAGACCCAGTACTTC
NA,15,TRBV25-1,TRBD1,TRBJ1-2,CASSEYGTGTYGYTF,TGTGCCAGCAGTGAATATGGGACAGGGACATATGGCTACACCTTC
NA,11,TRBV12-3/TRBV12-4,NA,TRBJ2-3,CASVDGGTQYF,TGTGCCAGCGTCGACGGAGGGACGCAGTATTTT
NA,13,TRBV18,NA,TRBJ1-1,CVSSPLADTEAFF,TGTGTCAGCTCACCACTGGCAGACACTGAAGCTTTCTTT
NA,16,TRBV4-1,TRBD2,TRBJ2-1,CASSQERPGLAYEQFF,TGCGCCAGCAGCCAAGAGAGACCGGGACTAGCCTATGAGCAGTTCTTC
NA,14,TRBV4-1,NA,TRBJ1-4,CASSQVGLDEKLFF,TGCGCCAGCAGCCAAGTCGGACTGGATGAAAAACTGTTTTTT
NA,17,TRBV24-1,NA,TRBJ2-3,CAPVRAGRAQGTDTQYF,TGTGCCCCCGTGCGGGCGGGAAGGGCCCAGGGCACAGATACGCAGTATTTT
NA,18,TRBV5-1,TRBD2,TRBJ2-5,CASSGTSGGPPLQETQYF,TGCGCCAGCAGCGGGACTAGCGGGGGACCTCCCCTCCAAGAGACCCAGTACTTC
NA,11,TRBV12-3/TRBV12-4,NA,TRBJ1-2,CASTLGVGYTF,TGTGCCAGCACCCTAGGGGTCGGCTACACCTTC
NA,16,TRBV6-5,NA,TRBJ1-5,CASSYIGRPSNQPQHF,TGTGCCAGCAGTTACATCGGCAGGCCGAGCAATCAGCCCCAGCATTTT
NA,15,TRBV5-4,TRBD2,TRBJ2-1,CASRKTSGRGDEQFF,TGTGCCAGCAGGAAAACTAGCGGGAGGGGCGATGAGCAGTTCTTC
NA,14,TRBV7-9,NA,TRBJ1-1,CASSPEEGNTEAFF,TGTGCCAGCAGCCCCGAGGAAGGGAACACTGAAGCTTTCTTT
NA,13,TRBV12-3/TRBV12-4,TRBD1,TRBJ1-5,CASQGARNQPQHF,TGTGCCAGCCAGGGGGCCCGCAATCAGCCCCAGCATTTT
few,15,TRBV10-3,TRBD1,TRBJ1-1,CAISELGQSNTEAFF,TGTGCCATCAGTGAGTTGGGACAGTCGAACACTGAAGCTTTCTTT
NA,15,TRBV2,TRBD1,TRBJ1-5,CASSVDRGRNQPQHF,TGTGCCAGCAGTGTCGACAGGGGGAGGAATCAGCCCCAGCATTTT
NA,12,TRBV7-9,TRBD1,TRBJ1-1,CASSSTGERAFF,TGTGCCAGCAGCTCGACAGGGGAACGAGCTTTCTTT
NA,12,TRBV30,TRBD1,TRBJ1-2,CACQGQGVGYTF,TGTGCCTGCCAGGGGCAGGGGGTTGGCTACACCTTC
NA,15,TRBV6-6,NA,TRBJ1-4,CASSYGGAIREKLFF,TGTGCCAGCAGTTACGGGGGCGCAATCAGAGAAAAACTGTTTTTT
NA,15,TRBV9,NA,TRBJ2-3,CASSPPGGIEDTQYF,TGTGCCAGCAGCCCCCCAGGGGGGATTGAAGATACGCAGTATTTT
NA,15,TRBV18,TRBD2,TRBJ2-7,CASSRAGGFTYEQYF,TGTGCCAGCTCAAGAGCGGGAGGGTTTACCTACGAGCAGTACTTC
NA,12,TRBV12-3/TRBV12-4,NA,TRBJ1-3,CASGSSGNTIYF,TGTGCCAGCGGGTCCTCAGGGAACACCATATATTTT
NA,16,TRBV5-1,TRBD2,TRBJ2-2,CASRANGLADTGELFF,TGCGCCAGCAGGGCCAATGGACTAGCGGACACCGGGGAGCTGTTTTTT
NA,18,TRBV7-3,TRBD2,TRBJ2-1,CASSLIAGEMSSYNEQFF,TGTGCCAGCAGCTTAATAGCGGGGGAAATGAGCTCCTACAATGAGCAGTTCTTC
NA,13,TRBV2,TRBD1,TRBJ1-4,CASTSSGGEKLFF,TGTGCCAGCACTTCGTCAGGGGGAGAAAAACTGTTTTTT
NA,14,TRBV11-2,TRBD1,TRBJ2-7,CASSSGTGWYEQYF,TGTGCCAGCAGCTCCGGGACAGGGTGGTACGAGCAGTACTTC
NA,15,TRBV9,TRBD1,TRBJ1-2,CASSVQGSANYGYTF,TGTGCCAGCAGTGTACAGGGGTCAGCTAACTATGGCTACACCTTC
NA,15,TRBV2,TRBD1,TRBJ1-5,CASSFLQGAGQPQHF,TGTGCCAGCAGTTTTTTACAGGGGGCGGGTCAGCCCCAGCATTTT
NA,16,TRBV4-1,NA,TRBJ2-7,CASSHEQGPTPYEQYF,TGCGCCAGCAGCCACGAACAGGGCCCGACGCCCTACGAGCAGTACTTC
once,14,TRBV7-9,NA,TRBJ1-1,CASSLVVGQAEAFF,TGTGCCAGCAGCTTAGTGGTCGGCCAGGCTGAAGCTTTCTTT
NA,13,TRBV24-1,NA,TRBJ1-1,CATSDLGGAEAFF,TGTGCCACCAGTGATTTAGGAGGGGCTGAAGCTTTCTTT
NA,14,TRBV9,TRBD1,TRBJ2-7,CASSIGQGAYEQYF,TGTGCCAGCAGCATCGGACAGGGGGCCTACGAGCAGTACTTC
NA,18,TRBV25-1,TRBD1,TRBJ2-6,CASSELGQGYSGANVLTF,TGTGCCAGCAGTGAATTGGGACAGGGTTATTCTGGGGCCAACGTCCTGACTTTC
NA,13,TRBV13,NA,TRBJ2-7,CASSPDTSYEQYF,TGTGCCAGCAGCCCCGACACCTCCTACGAGCAGTACTTC
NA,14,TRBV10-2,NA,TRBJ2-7,CAVKDPVGVYEQYF,TGCGCCGTCAAGGATCCTGTTGGAGTCTACGAGCAGTACTTC
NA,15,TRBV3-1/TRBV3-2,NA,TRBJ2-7,CASSQEPGKTYEQYF,TGTGCCAGCAGCCAAGAGCCCGGGAAGACCTACGAGCAGTACTTC
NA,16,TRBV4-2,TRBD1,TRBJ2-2,CASSQEGTGGTGELFF,TGTGCCAGCAGCCAAGAAGGGACAGGGGGCACCGGGGAGCTGTTTTTT
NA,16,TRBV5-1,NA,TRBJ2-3,CASSLALSGSTDTQYF,TGCGCCAGCAGCTTGGCCTTAAGCGGGAGCACAGATACGCAGTATTTT